The present T cell receptor (beta chain) was sequenced within a study of vaccination and CD4 T cells after COVID-19. V gave up 7 bases and J gave up 4 bases, with 12 bases separating them. Germline V gene lookup returns CDR1 MNHEY and CDR2 SVGEGT. This CDR3 contains 13 residues. Sequencing of cultured CD4+ T cell DNA used the Oncomine TCR Beta short-read assay. From CD4+ T cells that had been cultured, genomic DNA was extracted. One entry per CDR3 protein results from TCRdb running MiXCR on the PCR reads. The repertoire holds 8,500 to 9,500 distinct CDR3 sequences, with around 70% as singletons. A remark on this clonotype: Its target is unknown.

Regarding treatment: approximately nine-day PBMC culture with coronavirus spike peptide pools or control peptides (ViraFEST assay). Via ViraFEST, peptide pools expanded antigen-specific T cells before TCR sequencing. Wells that each held fewer than 2.5 million PBMCs were cultured with 8 to 10 IU/ml IL-2 and approximately 9.6 ug/ml peptide pools. The specimen was CD4+ T cells from blood, cultured in vitro. This clonotype originated in a human donor who had recovered from COVID-19. The chain combines TRBV6-2 or TRBV6-3 with TRBJ2-3; the D is unclear. Written as DNA, the CDR3 is TGTGCCAGCATCCCAAGCCCGGCAGATACGCAGTATTTT. Encoded protein: CASIPSPADTQYF.